The rows below give T cell receptor beta chains drawn from one sample of a study of tissue T cells after allogeneic stem cell transplantation. Only in-frame clones appear in the TCRdb table, and some are missing; sequencing was by immunoSEQ multiplex PCR. The sample gives about 10,000 clones, roughly 60% of which show up once; over 8.5% is in the top ten. Here the sequenced sample was tissue from the jejunum, taken at autopsy. These receptors were obtained from a woman aged 18 to 55 with breast cancer. The CDR3 runs from the conserved cysteine through the conserved F or W. D genes are given only for firm matches. Rows may omit the clone size; those that give it use once, few, many or a size class.

d_call cdr3_length clone_size j_call v_call cdr3_aa cdr3_nt
TRBD1 15 once TRBJ1-5 TRBV7-8 CASSLEQGVSQPQHF TGTGCCAGCAGCTTAGAACAGGGGGTAAGTCAGCCCCAGCATTTT
- 13 - TRBJ1-2 TRBV12-3/TRBV12-4 CASSLWGPYGYTF TGTGCCAGCAGTTTGTGGGGGCCCTATGGCTACACCTTC
TRBD1 17 medium-sized TRBJ1-4 TRBV4-3 CASSRDRGEGMNEKLFF TGCGCCAGCAGCCGGGACAGGGGGGAGGGGATGAATGAAAAACTGTTTTTT
- 17 - TRBJ1-4 TRBV6-2/TRBV6-3 CASSYPYRQASNEKLFF TGTGCCAGCAGTTACCCCTACAGACAGGCATCTAATGAAAAACTGTTTTTT
- 19 - TRBJ2-3 TRBV7-2 CASSLPVVPGGLRTDTQYF TGTGCCAGCAGCTTACCGGTGGTGCCAGGGGGGCTGAGGACAGATACGCAGTATTTT
TRBD2 17 - TRBJ2-3 TRBV6-2/TRBV6-3 CASSYDSGGALTDTQYF TGTGCCAGCAGTTACGATAGCGGGGGGGCCTTGACAGATACGCAGTATTTT
TRBD2 16 - TRBJ2-5 TRBV6-5 CASSYDSGGAGETQYF TGTGCCAGCAGTTACGATAGCGGGGGGGCTGGAGAGACCCAGTACTTC
- 15 - TRBJ2-3 TRBV18 CASSLVGGGTDTQYF TGTGCCAGCTCTCTCGTGGGGGGCGGCACAGATACGCAGTATTTT
- 16 - TRBJ2-7 TRBV21-1 CASSKGQGAPSYEQYF TGTGCCAGCAGCAAGGGACAGGGGGCGCCGAGCTACGAGCAGTACTTC
TRBD1 16 - TRBJ1-5 TRBV7-9 CASSLGTGHSNQPQHF TGTGCCAGCAGCTTGGGGACAGGGCATAGCAATCAGCCCCAGCATTTT
- 15 - TRBJ2-7 TRBV4-1 CASSQLARQDYEQYF TGCGCCAGCAGCCAATTAGCGCGGCAGGATTACGAGCAGTACTTC
TRBD2 15 - TRBJ2-3 TRBV7-9 CASTNSGGNTDTQYF TGTGCCAGCACTAATAGCGGGGGTAACACAGATACGCAGTATTTT
- 13 - TRBJ2-5 TRBV18 CASSPGVQETQYF TGTGCCAGCTCACCAGGGGTCCAAGAGACCCAGTACTTC